The clone carrying this TCR beta chain showed up just once. The data were obtained in a study of blood T cell repertoires in COVID-19. About the research overall: COVID-19 samples collected from the United States, Italy and Spain covered acute and convalescent phases.

The CDR3 consists of 13 residues. Germline CDR1 is SEHNR and CDR2 is FQNEAQ (reference sequence). Trimming removed 6 bases from V and 4 bases from J, with 9 bases in between. The repertoire was sequenced with immunoSEQ multiplex PCR; TCRdb's copy has only in-frame clones and lacks some. Here the sample spans 200,000 to 250,000 clones, around 86% being singletons. The receptor was derived from a woman aged 50 to 60 who had recovered from COVID-19. The chain carries TRBV7-9 and TRBJ2-2; D ambiguous. The source material was PBMCs or T cells enriched from blood (not recorded which). Here the CDR3 DNA reads TGTGCCAGCAGTCTAGGAATCACCGGGGAGCTGTTTTTT. Protein sequence: CASSLGITGELFF. The variable domain in full, completed from reference TRBV7-9 and TRBJ2-2, reads DTGVSQNPRHKITKRGQNVTFRCDPISEHNRLYWYRQTLGQGPEFLTYFQNEAQLEKSRLLSDRFSAERPKGSFSTLEIQRTEQGDSAMYLCASSLGITGELFFGEGSRLTVL.